This T cell receptor beta chain was sequenced during a study of blood T cell repertoires in COVID-19 (TCRdb year 2020). For the wider study: Samples from collaborators originated in the United States, Italy and Spain and spanned both the acute and convalescent phases of COVID-19. A freely available public database, intended as a resource for researchers studying the immune response to SARS-CoV-2, is where the repertoires were released. The samples were drawn from two sources: the first 160 participants of the ongoing ImmuneRACE study, and 1,000 to 1,500 subjects contributed by 6 global collaborators. The prospective study material was composed of cDNA or gDNA derived from T cells, B-cell-depleted T cells, or PBMCs. The sample metadata nearly always contained a de-identified subject ID, COVID-19 status, age in years and sex. Where available, HLA class I and class II types were taken from metadata supplied by the sample provider and were not determined by assay-based typing. The dataset comprised deeply sampled blood TCRbeta repertoires from subjects exposed to, actively infected with, or recovered from COVID-19.

In the prospective study, participants were about 18 to 90 years old, resided in 25 or so geographic areas of the United States, and were enrolled through a virtual design. In the prospective study, participants were assigned to cohorts based on the clinical history participants reported in a screening survey and a study questionnaire. For ImmuneRACE Cohort 3, a participant was defined as recovered based on two consecutive negative NP/OP PCR tests, clearance by a healthcare professional, or resolution of symptoms. Each participant in the prospective study had whole blood, serum and a nasopharyngeal or oropharyngeal swab collected by mobile phlebotomists. Prospective study participants could optionally give additional blood draws and questionnaires over an approximately two-month period. Before DNA extraction, prospective study blood samples were shipped either frozen or at room temperature. Overall study results and their limits: The amount of clinical and demographic metadata varied by source and participant and was provided uncurated.

Concerning this clone: Its antigen has not been determined. No base-level quality is on record; no much larger clone is a single base apart.

The immunoSEQ Assay, a bias-controlled multiplex PCR, was used to amplify TCRbeta CDR3 regions from genomic DNA. From the authors' description of their analysis: Within the assay, amplification of reference gene primers was used to estimate how many nucleated cells each sample contained. To quantify the absolute abundance of each unique TCRbeta CDR3 rearrangement, sequence reads were collapsed and filtered. For each sample, productive Simpson clonality was calculated by taking the square root of Simpson's diversity index across productive rearrangements. Held by TCRdb, this immuneACCESS table contains in-frame sequences only and omits some clones. Under half of the omission traces to an unresolved V gene where checked; the cause of the rest is unknown. V, J and clone size derive from that table, while D and trimming were established from the DNA sequence. This sample lists roughly 230,000 clones; about 86% were detected once. Jointly, the top ten make up approximately 3.6% of the sample.

The material sequenced was PBMCs or T cells enriched from blood (not recorded which). The sequence derives from a man in his fifties or sixties who had recovered from COVID-19.

The nucleotide sequence reads as follows: TGTGCCAGCAGTTCCCTGGACAGGGGGCGAGATTCACCCCTCCACTTT. Its translation is CASSSLDRGRDSPLHF. The rearranged segments are TRBV6-2 or TRBV6-3 and TRBJ1-6; TRBD1 agrees with 11 junctional bases. The CDR3 holds 16 amino acids from the cysteine to the phenylalanine. Only the CDR3 part of the read is kept: 48 bases, read in frame from the first base. Per the germline V gene, MNHEY is the CDR1 and SVGEGT is the CDR2. V loses 4 bases at its end and J loses 8 bases; junction bases beyond the gene matches: 7.